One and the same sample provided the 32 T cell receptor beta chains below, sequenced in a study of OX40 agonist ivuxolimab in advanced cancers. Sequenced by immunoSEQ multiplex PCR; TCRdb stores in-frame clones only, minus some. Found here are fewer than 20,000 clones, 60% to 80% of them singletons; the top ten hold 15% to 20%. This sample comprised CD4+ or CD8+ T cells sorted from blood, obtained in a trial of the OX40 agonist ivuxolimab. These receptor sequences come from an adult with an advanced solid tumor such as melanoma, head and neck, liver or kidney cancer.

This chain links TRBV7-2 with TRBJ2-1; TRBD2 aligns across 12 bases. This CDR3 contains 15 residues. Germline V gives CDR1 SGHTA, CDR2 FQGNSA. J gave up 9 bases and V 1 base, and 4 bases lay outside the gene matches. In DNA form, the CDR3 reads TGTGCCAGCAGCTTAGATGCTAGCGGGAGGGTTGAGCAGTTCTTC. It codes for CASSLDASGRVEQFF.

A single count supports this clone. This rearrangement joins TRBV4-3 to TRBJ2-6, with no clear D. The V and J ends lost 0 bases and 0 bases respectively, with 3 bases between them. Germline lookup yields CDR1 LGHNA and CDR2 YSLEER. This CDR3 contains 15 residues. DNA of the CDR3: TGCGCCAGCAGCCAAGACAGCTCTGGGGCCAACGTCCTGACTTTC. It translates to CASSQDSSGANVLTF.

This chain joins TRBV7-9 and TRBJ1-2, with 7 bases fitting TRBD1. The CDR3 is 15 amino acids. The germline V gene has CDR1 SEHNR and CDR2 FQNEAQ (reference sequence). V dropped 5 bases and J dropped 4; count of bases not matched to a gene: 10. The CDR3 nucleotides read TGTGCCAGCAGCCCAAAAGGGGGCTCGGGCTATGGCTACACCTTC. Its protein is CASSPKGGSGYGYTF.

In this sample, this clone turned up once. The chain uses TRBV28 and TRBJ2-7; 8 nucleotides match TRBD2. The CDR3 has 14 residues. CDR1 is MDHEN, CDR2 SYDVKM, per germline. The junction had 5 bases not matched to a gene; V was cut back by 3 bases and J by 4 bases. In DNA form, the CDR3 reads TGTGCCAGCAGTTTTGTCGGGGGGGTATACGAGCAGTACTTC. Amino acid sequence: CASSFVGGVYEQYF.

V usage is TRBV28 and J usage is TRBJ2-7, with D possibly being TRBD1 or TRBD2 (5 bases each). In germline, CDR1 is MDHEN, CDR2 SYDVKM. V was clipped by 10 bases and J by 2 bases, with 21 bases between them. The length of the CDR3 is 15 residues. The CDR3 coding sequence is TGTGCCACAGGGACGACGGATTTCGCGGCCTACGAGCAGTACTTC. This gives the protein CATGTTDFAAYEQYF.

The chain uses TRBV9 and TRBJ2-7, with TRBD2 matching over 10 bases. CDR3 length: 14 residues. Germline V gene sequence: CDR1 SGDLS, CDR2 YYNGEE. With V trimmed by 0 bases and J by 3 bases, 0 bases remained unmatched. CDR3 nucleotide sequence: TGTGCCAGCAGCGTAGCTAGCGGGAGCTACGAGCAGTACTTC. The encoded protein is CASSVASGSYEQYF.

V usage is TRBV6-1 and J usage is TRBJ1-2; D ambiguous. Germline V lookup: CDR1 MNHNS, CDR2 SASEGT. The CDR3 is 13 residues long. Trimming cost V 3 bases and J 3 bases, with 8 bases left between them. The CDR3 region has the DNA TGTGCCAGCAGTGAGGGGATCTACTATGGCTACACCTTC. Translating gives CASSEGIYYGYTF.

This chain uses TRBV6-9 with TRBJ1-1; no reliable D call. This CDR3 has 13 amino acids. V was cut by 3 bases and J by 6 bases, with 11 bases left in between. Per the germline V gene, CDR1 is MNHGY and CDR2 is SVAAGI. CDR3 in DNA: TGTGCCAGCAGTTACGTTGGAGGGTCTGAAGCTTTCTTT. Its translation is CASSYVGGSEAFF.

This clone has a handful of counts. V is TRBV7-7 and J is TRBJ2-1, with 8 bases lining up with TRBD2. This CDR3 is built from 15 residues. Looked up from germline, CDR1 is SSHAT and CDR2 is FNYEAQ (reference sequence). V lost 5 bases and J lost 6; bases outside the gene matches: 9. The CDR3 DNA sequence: TGTGCCAGCAGCCTAAAGAGCGGGAGTGGCAATGAGCAGTTCTTC. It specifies CASSLKSGSGNEQFF.

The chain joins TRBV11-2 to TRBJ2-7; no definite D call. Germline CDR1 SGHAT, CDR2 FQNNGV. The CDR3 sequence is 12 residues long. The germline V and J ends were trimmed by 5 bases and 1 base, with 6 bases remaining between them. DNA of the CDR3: TGTGCCAGCAGCGCAGGTTCCTACGAGCAGTACTTC. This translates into CASSAGSYEQYF.

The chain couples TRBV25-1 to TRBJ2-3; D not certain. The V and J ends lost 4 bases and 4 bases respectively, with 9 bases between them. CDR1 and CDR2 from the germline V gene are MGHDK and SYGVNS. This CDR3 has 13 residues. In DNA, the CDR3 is TGTGCCAGCAGTGCGGGTGCGGCAGATACGCAGTATTTT. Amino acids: CASSAGAADTQYF. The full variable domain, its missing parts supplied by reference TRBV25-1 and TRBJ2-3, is EADIYQTPRYLVIGTGKKITLECSQTMGHDKMYWYQQDPGMELHLIHYSYGVNSTEKGDLSSESTVSRIRTEHFPLTLESARPSHTSQYLCASSAGAADTQYFGPGTRLTVL.

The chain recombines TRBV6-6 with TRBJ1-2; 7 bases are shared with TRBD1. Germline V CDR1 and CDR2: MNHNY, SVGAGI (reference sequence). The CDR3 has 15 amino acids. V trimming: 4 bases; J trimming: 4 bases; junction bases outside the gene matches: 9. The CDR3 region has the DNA TGTGCCAGCAGTTCCCAAGGGGGCGCACCCTATGGCTACACCTTC. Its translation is CASSSQGGAPYGYTF.

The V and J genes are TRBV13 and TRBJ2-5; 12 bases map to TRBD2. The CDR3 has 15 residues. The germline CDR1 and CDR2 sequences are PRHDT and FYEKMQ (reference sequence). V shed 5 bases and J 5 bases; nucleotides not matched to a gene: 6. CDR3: CASSPRTSGIETQYF. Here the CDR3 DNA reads TGTGCCAGCAGCCCCCGGACTAGCGGGATTGAGACCCAGTACTTC. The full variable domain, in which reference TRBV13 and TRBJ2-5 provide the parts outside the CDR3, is AAGVIQSPRHLIKEKRETATLKCYPIPRHDTVYWYQQGPGQDPQFLISFYEKMQSDKGSIPDRFSAQQFSDYHSELNMSSLELGDSALYFCASSPRTSGIETQYFGPGTRLLVL.

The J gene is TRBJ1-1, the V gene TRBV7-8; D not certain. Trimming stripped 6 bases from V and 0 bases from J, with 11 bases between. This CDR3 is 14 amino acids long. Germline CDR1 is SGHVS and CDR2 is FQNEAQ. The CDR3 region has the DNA TGTGCCAGCAGTTTGGAAGTCCTGAACACTGAAGCTTTCTTT. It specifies CASSLEVLNTEAFF.

CDR3 bases: TGTGCCATCGGAGGTCGTGACACCGGGGAGCTGTTTTTT. Its protein is CAIGGRDTGELFF. V and J are TRBV19 and TRBJ2-2, with a possible D match to TRBD2 (5 bases). The V gene's germline CDR1 is LNHDA and CDR2 SQIVND (reference sequence). V dropped 10 bases and J dropped 3 bases, with 12 bases sitting between them. This CDR3 has 13 residues.

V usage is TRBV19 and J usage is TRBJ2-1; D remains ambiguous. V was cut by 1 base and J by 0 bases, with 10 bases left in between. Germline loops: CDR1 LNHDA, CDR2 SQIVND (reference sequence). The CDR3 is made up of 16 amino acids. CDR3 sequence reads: CASSIVFQSSYNEQFF. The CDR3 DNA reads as TGTGCCAGTAGTATAGTCTTCCAAAGCTCCTACAATGAGCAGTTCTTC.

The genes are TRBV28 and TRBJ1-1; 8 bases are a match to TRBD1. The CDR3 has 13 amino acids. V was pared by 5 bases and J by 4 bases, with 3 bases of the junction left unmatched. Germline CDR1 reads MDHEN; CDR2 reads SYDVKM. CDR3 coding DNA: TGTGCCAGCAGTACAGGGGGAGTCACTGAAGCTTTCTTT. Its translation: CASSTGGVTEAFF.

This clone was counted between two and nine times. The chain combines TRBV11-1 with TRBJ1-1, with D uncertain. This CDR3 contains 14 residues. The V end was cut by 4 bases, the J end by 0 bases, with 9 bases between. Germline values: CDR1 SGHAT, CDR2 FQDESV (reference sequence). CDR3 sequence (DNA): TGTGCCAGCAGCTGGGGTGGAGTGAACACTGAAGCTTTCTTT. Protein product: CASSWGGVNTEAFF.

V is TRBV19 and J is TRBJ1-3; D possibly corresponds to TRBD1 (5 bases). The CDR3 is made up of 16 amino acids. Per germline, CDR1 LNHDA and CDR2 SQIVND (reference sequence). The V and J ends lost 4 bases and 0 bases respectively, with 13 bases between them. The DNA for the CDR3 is TGTGCCAGTAGTAATCCTCGGGGCGCCTCTGGAAACACCATATATTTT. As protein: CASSNPRGASGNTIYF.

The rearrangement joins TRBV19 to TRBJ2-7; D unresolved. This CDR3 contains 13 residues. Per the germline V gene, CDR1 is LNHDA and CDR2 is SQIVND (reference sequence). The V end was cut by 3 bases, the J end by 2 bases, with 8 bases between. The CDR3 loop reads CASSILVTYEQYF. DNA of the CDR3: TGTGCCAGTAGTATTTTAGTTACCTACGAGCAGTACTTC.

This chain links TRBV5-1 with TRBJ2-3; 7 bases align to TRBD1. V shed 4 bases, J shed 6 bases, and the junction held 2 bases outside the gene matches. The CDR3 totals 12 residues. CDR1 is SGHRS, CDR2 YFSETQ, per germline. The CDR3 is CASSTTGDTQYF. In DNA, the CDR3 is TGCGCCAGCAGCACGACAGGGGATACGCAGTATTTT.

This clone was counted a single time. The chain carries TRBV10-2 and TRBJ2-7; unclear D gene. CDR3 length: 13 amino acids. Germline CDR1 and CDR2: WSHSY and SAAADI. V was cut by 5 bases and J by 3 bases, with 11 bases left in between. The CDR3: CASSRSAVYEQYF. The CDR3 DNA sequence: TGCGCCAGCAGTAGGTCGGCGGTCTACGAGCAGTACTTC.

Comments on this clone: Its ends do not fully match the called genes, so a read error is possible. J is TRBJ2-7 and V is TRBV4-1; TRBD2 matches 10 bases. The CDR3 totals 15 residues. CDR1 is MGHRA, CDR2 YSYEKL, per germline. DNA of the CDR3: TGTGCCAGCAGCCAAGATAGGACTAGCGGCTACGAGCAGTACTTC. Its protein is CASSQDRTSGYEQYF.

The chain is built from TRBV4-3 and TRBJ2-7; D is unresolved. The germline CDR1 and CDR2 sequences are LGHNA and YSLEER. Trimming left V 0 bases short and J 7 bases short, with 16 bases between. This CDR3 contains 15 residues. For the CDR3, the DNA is TGCGCCAGCAGCCAAGACTACGACGGGTCGAAAGAGCAGTACTTC. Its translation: CASSQDYDGSKEQYF.

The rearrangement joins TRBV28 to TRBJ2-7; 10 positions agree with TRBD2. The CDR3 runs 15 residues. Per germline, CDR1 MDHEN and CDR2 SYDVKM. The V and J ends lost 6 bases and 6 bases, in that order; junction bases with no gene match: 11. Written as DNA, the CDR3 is TGTGCCAGCAGCCGACTCGGGACTAGCGAAAGCGAGCAGTACTTC. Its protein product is CASSRLGTSESEQYF.

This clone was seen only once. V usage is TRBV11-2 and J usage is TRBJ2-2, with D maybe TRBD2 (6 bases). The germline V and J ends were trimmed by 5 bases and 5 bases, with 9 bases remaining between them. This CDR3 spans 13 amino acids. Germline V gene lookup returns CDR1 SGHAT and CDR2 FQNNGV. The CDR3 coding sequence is TGTGCCAGCAGCGCTGGGACTACCGGGGAGCTGTTTTTT. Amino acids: CASSAGTTGELFF.

CDR3 nucleotide sequence: TGTGCCAGCAGTTTCCGGGGTGCAGATACGCAGTATTTT. This codes for CASSFRGADTQYF. The chain recombines TRBV28 with TRBJ2-3, with D maybe TRBD2 (5 bases). The V gene's germline CDR1 is MDHEN and CDR2 SYDVKM. V was trimmed by 3 bases and J by 4 bases, leaving 8 bases between them. The CDR3 is 13 amino acids.

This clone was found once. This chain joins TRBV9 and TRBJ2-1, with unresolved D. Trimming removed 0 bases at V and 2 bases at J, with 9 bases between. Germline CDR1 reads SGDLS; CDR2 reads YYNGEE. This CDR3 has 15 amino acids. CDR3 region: CASSVAVPPYNEQFF. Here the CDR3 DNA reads TGTGCCAGCAGCGTAGCGGTACCGCCCTACAATGAGCAGTTCTTC.

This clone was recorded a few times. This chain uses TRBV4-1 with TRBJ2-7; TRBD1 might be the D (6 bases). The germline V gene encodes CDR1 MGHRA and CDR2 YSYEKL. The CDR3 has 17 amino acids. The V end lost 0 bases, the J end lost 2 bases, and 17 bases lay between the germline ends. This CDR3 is CASSQDGPGTPAYEQYF. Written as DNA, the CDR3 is TGCGCCAGCAGCCAAGATGGTCCGGGGACACCGGCCTACGAGCAGTACTTC.

The CDR3 here is CATSRGGASGTKNIQYF. The CDR3 nucleotides are TGTGCCACCAGCAGAGGGGGGGCTAGCGGGACGAAAAACATTCAGTACTTC. J is TRBJ2-4 and V is TRBV15; TRBD2 matches at 9 bases. The CDR3 spans 17 residues. With 1 base clipped from V and 4 bases from J, the junction kept 8 bases outside the gene matches. Germline V gene lookup returns CDR1 LNHNV and CDR2 YYDKDF (reference sequence).

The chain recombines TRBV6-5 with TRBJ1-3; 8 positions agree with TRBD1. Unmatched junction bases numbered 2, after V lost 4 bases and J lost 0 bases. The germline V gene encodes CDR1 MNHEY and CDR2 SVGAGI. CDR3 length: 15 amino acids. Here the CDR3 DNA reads TGTGCCAGCAGTTTTACAGGGGGCTCTGGAAACACCATATATTTT. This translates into CASSFTGGSGNTIYF.

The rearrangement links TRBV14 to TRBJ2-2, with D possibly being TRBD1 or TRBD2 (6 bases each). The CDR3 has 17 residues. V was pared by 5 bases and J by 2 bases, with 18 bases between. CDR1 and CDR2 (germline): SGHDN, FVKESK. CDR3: CASSFSQGGLNTGELFF. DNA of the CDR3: TGTGCCAGCAGCTTCTCACAGGGAGGACTTAACACCGGGGAGCTGTTTTTT.